This section outlines one T cell receptor beta chain sequence together with its context. Its antigen is still unknown. This record comes from a study of cytomegalovirus exposure and HLA in healthy donors. Germline lookup yields CDR1 LNHNV and CDR2 YYDKDF (reference sequence). CDR3 length equals 11 residues. The V end was cut by 11 bases, the J end by 3 bases, with 10 bases between. The PCR ran on 60 Vbeta and 13 Jbeta primers. The data were produced by immunoSEQ multiplex PCR, yet TCRdb's version contains in-frame clones alone and is incomplete. The data hold 85,000 to 130,000 clones, with around 85% observed a single time. Study results and caveats: Prediction of most subjects' HLA-A and HLA-B alleles by TCR beta sequences was reportedly accurate. Most TCR beta V segments were productive about 87% or about 30% of the time in an earlier analysis. In a later analysis, TCR beta V- and J-gene trimming showed a link to a missense DCLRE1C variant. Over 150 TCR beta chains were listed as cytomegalovirus-associated.

This receptor was identified in a man between 60 and 75 years old in good health and CMV-seronegative. V is TRBV15 and J is TRBJ1-1; D not certain. Sequencing was performed on PBMCs. The DNA of the CDR3 is TGTGCCTCCGGCGCGGACACTGAAGCTTTCTTT. Amino acids: CASGADTEAFF.